This entry is about one T cell receptor (beta chain). The authors reverse transcribed all of the isolated RNA, so sequencing captured expressed TCRB transcripts. Generated by immunoSEQ multiplex PCR, the TCRdb table keeps only in-frame clones and is missing some. The data show about 150,000 clones, with over 8.5% seen just once and roughly 1.9% held by the top ten. These data originate in a study of beta chain features in type 1 diabetes. The ends were cut back, 0 bases at V and 4 bases at J, with 5 bases in the middle. CDR3 length: 12 residues. The germline CDR1 and CDR2 sequences are SGHNT and YYREEE (reference sequence).

The sequenced sample was central memory CD4+ T cells from blood. The chain is built from TRBV5-4 and TRBJ2-7; D gene ambiguous. The source is a man younger than 35 in good health. CDR3 loop: CASSLVGYEQYF. The CDR3 DNA reads as TGTGCCAGCAGCTTGGTCGGGTACGAGCAGTACTTC.